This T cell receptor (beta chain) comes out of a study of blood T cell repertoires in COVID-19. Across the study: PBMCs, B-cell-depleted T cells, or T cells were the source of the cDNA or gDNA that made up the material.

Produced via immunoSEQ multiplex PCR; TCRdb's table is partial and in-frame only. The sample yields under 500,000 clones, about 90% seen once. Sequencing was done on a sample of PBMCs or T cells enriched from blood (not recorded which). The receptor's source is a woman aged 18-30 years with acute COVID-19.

DNA of the CDR3: TGTGCCAGTATGGTTTGGGCAACCTCCATGAACACTGAAGCTTTCTTT. Amino acids: CASMVWATSMNTEAFF. The gene calls are TRBV19 and TRBJ1-1, with D uncertain. CDR3 length: 16 amino acids. Germline lookup yields CDR1 LNHDA and CDR2 SQIVND (reference sequence). Deletions cut 7 bases from V and 0 bases from J, with 18 bases between.